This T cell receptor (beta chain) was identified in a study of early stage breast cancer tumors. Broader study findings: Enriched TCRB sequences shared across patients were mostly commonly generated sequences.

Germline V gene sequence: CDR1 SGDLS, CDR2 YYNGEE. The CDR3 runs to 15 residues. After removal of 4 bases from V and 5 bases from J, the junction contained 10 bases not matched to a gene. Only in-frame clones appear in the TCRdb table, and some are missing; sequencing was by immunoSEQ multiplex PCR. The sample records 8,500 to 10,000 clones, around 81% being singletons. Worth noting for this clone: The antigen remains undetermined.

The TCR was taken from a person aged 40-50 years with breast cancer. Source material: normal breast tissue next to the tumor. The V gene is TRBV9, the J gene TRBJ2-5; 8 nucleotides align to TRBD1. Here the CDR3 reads CASSPRQGRWETQYF. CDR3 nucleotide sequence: TGTGCCAGCAGCCCACGACAGGGGAGGTGGGAGACCCAGTACTTC. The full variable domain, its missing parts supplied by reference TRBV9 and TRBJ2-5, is DSGVTQTPKHLITATGQRVTLRCSPRSGDLSVYWYQQSLDQGLQFLIQYYNGEERAKGNILERFSAQQFPDLHSELNLSSLELGDSALYFCASSPRQGRWETQYFGPGTRLLVL.